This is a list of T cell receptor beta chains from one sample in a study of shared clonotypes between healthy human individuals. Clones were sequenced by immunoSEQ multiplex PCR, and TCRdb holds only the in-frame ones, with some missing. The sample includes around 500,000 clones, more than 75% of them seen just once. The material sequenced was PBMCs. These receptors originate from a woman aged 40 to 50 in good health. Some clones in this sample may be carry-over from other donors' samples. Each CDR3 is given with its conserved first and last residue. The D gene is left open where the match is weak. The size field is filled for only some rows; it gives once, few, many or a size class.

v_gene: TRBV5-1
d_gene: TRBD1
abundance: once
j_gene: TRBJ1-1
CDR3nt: TGCGCCAGCAGCTTGTACAGGGGGAACACTGAAGCTTTCTTT
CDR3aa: CASSLYRGNTEAFF

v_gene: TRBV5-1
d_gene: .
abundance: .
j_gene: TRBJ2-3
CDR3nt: TGCGCCAGCAGCTTGGAACCAGCGGGTCAACCAGATACGCAGTATTTT
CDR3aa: CASSLEPAGQPDTQYF

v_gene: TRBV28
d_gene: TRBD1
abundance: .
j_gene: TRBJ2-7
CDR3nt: TGTGCCAGCAGTTCAACCTGGACAGGGGGTTATGTGGGCGAGCAGTACTTC
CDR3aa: CASSSTWTGGYVGEQYF

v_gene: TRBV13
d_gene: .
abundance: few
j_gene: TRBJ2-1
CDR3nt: TGTGCCAGCAGCTCCCTTTTTCGGGAGAGGCACAATGAGCAGTTCTTC
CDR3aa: CASSSLFRERHNEQFF

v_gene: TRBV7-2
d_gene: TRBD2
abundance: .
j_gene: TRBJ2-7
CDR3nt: TGTGCCAGCAGCCTCTTTAGCGGGAGCGACGAGCAGTACTTC
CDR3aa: CASSLFSGSDEQYF

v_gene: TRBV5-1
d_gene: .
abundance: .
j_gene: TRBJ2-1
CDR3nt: TGCGCCAGCAGCTCCGGGAGCTCCTACAATGAGCAGTTCTTC
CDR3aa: CASSSGSSYNEQFF

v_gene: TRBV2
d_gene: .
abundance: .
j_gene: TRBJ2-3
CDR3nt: TGTGCCAGCAGATATGGAGATACGCAGTATTTT
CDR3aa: CASRYGDTQYF

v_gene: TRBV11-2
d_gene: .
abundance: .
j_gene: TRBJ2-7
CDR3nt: TGTGCCAGCAGCTTAGATAGTGGCAGGACCTTCTCCTACGAGCAGTACTTC
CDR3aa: CASSLDSGRTFSYEQYF

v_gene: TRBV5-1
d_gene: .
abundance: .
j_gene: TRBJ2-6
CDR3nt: TGCGCCAGCAGCCCGGGGTGGATCTCTGGGGCCAACGTCCTGACTTTC
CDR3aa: CASSPGWISGANVLTF

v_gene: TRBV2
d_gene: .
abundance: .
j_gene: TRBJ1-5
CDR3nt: TGTGCCAGCAGTGTAACGGGGGAACAGCCCCAGCATTTT
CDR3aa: CASSVTGEQPQHF

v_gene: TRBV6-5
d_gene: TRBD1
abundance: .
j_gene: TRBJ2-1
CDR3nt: TGTGCCAGCAGTACCGGGACAGGGGGCGGCTTAGCGTTCTTC
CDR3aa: CASSTGTGGGLAFF

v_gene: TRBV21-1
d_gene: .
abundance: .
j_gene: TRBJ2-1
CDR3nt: TGTGCCAGCAGCAAAGGGGGGGGATACAATGAGCAGTTCTTC
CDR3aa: CASSKGGGYNEQFF

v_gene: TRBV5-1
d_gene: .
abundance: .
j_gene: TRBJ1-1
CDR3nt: TGCGCCAGCAGCTCGACGGCGGGCAGTACTGAAGCTTTCTTT
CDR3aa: CASSSTAGSTEAFF

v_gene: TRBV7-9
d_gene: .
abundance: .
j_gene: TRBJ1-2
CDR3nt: TGTGCCAGCAGCTTAGGGCAGGGGTTAAATTATGGCTACACCTTC
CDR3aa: CASSLGQGLNYGYTF

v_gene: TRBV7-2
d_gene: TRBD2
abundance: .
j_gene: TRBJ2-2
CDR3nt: TGTGCCAGCAGCTCTAATAGCGGGAGTAGGACCGGGGAGCTGTTTTTT
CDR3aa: CASSSNSGSRTGELFF

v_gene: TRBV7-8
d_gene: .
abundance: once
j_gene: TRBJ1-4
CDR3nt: TGTGCCAGCAGCTTAGTACCGGGAGTCGAAAAACTGTTTTTT
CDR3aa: CASSLVPGVEKLFF

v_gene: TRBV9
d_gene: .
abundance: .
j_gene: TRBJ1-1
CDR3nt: TGTGCCAGCAGCGTAGAGTTAACCATGAACACTGAAGCTTTCTTT
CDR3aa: CASSVELTMNTEAFF

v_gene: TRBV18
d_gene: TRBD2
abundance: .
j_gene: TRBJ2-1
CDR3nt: TGTGCCAGCTACGGGACTAGCGGGAGTCATGAGCAGTTCTTC
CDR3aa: CASYGTSGSHEQFF

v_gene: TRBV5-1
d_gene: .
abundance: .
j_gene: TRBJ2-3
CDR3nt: TGCGCCAGCAGCCCGGGACGGATCAACACAGATACGCAGTATTTT
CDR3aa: CASSPGRINTDTQYF

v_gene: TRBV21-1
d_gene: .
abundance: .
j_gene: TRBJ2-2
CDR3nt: TGTGCCAGCAGCAAAGTTGCCGGGGAGCTGTTTTTT
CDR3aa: CASSKVAGELFF

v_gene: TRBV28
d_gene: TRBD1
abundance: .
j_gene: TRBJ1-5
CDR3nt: TGTGCCAGCAGCCAGACAGGGTATAGCAATCAGCCCCAGCATTTT
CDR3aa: CASSQTGYSNQPQHF

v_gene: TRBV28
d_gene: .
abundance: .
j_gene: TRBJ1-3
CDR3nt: TGTGCCTGGGGCAGGGTGGGAGGAAACACCATATATTTT
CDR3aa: CAWGRVGGNTIYF

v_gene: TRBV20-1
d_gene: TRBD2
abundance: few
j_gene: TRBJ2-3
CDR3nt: TGCAGTGTTCCCAGCGGGACGGCGCAGTATTTT
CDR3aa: CSVPSGTAQYF

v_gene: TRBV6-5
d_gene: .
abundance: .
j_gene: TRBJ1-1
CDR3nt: TGTGCCAGCCGGCGTGGGCAGTACATGAACACTGAAGCTTTCTTT
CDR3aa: CASRRGQYMNTEAFF

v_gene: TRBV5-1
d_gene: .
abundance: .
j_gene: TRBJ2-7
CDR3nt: TGCGCCAGCAGCCCGCAGGATTCCTACGAGCAGTACTTC
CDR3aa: CASSPQDSYEQYF

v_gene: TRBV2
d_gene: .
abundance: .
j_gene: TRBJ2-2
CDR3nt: TGTGCCAGCCTTTATGCCGGGGAGCTGTTTTTT
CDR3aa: CASLYAGELFF

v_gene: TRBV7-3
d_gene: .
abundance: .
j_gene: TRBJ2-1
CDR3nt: TGTGCCAGCAGCTTAATGGGGGCTGGGAATGAGCAGTTCTTC
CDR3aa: CASSLMGAGNEQFF

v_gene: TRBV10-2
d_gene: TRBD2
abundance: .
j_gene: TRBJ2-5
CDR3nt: TGCGCCAGCAGTGATTCGCGGGAGGGCGGGGAGACCCAGTACTTC
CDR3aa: CASSDSREGGETQYF

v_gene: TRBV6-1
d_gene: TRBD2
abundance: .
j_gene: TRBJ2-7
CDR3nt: TGTGCCAGCAGTGAAGCTCCCAGCGGGAGTTTCCACGAGCAGTACTTC
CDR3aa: CASSEAPSGSFHEQYF

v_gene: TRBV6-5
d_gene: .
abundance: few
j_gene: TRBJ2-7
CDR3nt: TGTGCCGCGGTCCGTGGCCACGAGCAGTACTTC
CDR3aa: CAAVRGHEQYF

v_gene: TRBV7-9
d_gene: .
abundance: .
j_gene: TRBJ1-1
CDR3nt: TGTGCCAGCAGCTTAGATACTGGCACTGAAGCTTTCTTT
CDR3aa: CASSLDTGTEAFF

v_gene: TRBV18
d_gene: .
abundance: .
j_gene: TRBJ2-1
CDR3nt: TGTGCCAGCTCACCACGCCAGACAGGATCCAATGAGCAGTTCTTC
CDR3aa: CASSPRQTGSNEQFF

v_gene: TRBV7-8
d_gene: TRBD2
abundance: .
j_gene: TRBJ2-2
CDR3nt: TGTGCCAGCAGCCTTACTAGCGGGAGCACCGGGGAGCTGTTTTTT
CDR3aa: CASSLTSGSTGELFF

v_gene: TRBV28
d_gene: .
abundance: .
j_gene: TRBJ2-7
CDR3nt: TGTGCCAGCAGTCTAGAGATCCCCCAATCGAGCGAGCAGTACTTC
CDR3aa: CASSLEIPQSSEQYF

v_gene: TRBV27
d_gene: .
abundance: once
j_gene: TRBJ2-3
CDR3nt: TGTGCCACCACCACGTCTATTCATTCTACGCAGTATTTT
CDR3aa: CATTTSIHSTQYF

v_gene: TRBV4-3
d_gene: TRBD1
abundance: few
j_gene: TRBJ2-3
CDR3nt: TGCGCCAGCAGCCAAGATTGGGGACAGGAGATCACAGATACGCAGTATTTT
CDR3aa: CASSQDWGQEITDTQYF

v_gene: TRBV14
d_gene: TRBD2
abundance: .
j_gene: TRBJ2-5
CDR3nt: TGTGCCAGCAGCCAAGGTCGGGGCGGGAGAGAGACCCAGTACTTC
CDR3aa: CASSQGRGGRETQYF

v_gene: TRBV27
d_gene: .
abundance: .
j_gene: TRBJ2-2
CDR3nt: TGTGCCAGCAGTTTTCGGCGGAACACCGGGGAGCTGTTTTTT
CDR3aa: CASSFRRNTGELFF

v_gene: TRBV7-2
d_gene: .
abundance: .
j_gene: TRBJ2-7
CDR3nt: TGTGCCAGCAGCTTAGCGCCCGTCGGGTCCTACGAGCAGTACTTC
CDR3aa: CASSLAPVGSYEQYF

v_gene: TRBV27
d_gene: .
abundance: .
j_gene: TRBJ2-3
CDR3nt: TGTGCCAGCAGTTTCAGGGGGGAGGATACGCAGTATTTT
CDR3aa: CASSFRGEDTQYF

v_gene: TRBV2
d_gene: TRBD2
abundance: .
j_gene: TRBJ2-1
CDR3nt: TGTGCCAGCACTCGGAGCGGGAGGGTTCTGAATGAGCAGTTCTTC
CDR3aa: CASTRSGRVLNEQFF